This TCR beta chain was profiled in a study of PD-1 blockade in mismatch repair-deficient tumors. Study at large: All were previously treated, progressing patients with about a dozen mismatch repair-deficient cancer types.

Using immunoSEQ multiplex PCR, the repertoire was profiled, and TCRdb retains in-frame clones only, with some absent. The sample has fewer than 100,000 clones, roughly 80% seen once. Mismatch repair deficiency was confirmed in all patients, by PCR or immunohistochemistry. TCR sequencing covered a few patients who responded to pembrolizumab. This specimen consisted of peripheral blood, obtained 12 weeks after starting pembrolizumab. The receptor's source is an adult with mismatch repair-deficient cancer.

CDR3 protein: CASTPGSGNTIYF. The CDR3 region has the DNA TGTGCCAGCACCCCCGGCTCTGGAAACACCATATATTTT. The V gene is TRBV25-1, the J gene TRBJ1-3; D unclear. Trimming removed 7 bases at V and 0 bases at J, with 7 bases between. The CDR3 contains 13 residues. Germline lookup yields CDR1 MGHDK and CDR2 SYGVNS. Variable domain in full (rest from reference TRBV25-1 and TRBJ1-3): EADIYQTPRYLVIGTGKKITLECSQTMGHDKMYWYQQDPGMELHLIHYSYGVNSTEKGDLSSESTVSRIRTEHFPLTLESARPSHTSQYLCASTPGSGNTIYFGEGSWLTVV.